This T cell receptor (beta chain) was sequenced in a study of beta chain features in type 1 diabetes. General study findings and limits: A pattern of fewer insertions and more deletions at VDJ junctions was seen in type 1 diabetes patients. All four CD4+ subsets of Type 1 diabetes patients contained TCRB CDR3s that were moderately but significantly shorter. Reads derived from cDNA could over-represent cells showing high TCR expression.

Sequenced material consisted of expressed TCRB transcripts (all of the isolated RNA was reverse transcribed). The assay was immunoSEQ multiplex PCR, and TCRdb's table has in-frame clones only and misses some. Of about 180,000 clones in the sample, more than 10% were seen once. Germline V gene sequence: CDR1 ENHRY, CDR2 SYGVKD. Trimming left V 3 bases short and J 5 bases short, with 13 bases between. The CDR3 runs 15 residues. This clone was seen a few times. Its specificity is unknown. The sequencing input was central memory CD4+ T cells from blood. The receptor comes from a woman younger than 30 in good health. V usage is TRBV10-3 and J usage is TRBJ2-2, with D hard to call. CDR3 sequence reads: CAISEASARTGELFF. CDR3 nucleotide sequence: TGTGCCATCAGTGAAGCTTCCGCCCGGACCGGGGAGCTGTTTTTT.